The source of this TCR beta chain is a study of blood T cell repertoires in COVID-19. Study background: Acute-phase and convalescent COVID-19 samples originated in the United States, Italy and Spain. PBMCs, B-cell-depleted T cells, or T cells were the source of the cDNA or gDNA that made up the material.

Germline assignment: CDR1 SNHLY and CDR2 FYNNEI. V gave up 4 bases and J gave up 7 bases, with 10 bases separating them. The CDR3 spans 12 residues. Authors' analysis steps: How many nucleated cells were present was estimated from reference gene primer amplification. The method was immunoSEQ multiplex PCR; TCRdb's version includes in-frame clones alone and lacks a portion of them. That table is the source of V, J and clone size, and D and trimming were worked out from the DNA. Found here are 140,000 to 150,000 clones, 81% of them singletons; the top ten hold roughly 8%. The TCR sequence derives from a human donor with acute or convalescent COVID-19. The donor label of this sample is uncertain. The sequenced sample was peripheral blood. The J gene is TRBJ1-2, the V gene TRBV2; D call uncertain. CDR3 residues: CASSGAYSGYTF. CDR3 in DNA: TGTGCCAGCAGTGGGGCCTATTCTGGCTACACCTTC.